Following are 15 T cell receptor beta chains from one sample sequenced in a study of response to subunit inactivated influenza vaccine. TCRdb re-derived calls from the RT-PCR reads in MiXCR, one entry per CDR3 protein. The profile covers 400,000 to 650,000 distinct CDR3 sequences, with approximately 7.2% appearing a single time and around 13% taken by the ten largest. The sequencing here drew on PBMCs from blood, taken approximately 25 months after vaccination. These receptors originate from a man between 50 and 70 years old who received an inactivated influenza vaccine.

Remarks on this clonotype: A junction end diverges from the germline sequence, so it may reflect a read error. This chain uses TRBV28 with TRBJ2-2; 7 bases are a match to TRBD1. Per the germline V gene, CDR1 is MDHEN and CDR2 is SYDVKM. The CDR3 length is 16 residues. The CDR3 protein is CASSIWTGPNTGELFF. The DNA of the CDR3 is TGTGCCAGCAGTATATGGACAGGTCCGAACACCGGGGAGCTGTTTTTT.

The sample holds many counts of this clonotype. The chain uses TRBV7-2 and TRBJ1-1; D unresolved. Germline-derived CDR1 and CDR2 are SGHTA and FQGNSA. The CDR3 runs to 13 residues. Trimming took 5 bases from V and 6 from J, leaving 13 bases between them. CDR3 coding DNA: TGTGCCAGCAGCACATCGCCTGGGTCTGAAGCTTTCTTT. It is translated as CASSTSPGSEAFF.

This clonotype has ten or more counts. CDR3 bases: TGTGCCAGCAGCCAAGAAGGTGGCGGGGGCTGGAGCTCCTACAATGAGCAGTTCTTC. This gives the protein CASSQEGGGGWSSYNEQFF. The chain couples TRBV14 to TRBJ2-1; D is possibly TRBD2 (7 bases). Germline V gene lookup returns CDR1 SGHDN and CDR2 FVKESK. The CDR3 totals 19 residues. V lost 0 bases and J 0 bases, leaving 18 bases between the germline ends.

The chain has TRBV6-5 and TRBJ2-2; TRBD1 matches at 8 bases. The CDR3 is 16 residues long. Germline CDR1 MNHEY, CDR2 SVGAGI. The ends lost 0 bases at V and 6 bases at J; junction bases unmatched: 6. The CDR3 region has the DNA TGTGCCAGCAGTTACTCGGCAGGGGGCATATCCGGGGAGCTGTTTTTT. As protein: CASSYSAGGISGELFF.

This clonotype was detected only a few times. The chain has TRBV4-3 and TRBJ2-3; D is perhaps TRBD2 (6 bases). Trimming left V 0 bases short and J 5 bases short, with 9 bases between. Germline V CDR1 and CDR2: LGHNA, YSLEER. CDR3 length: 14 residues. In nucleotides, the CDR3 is TGCGCCAGCAGCCAAGAGGGAGGAATAGATACGCAGTATTTT. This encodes CASSQEGGIDTQYF.

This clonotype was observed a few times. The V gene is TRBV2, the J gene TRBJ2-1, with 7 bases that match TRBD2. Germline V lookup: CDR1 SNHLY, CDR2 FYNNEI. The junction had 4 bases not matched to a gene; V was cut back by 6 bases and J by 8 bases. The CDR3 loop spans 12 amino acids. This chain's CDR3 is CASSGLGDEQFF. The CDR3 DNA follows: TGTGCCAGCAGCGGACTAGGTGATGAGCAGTTCTTC.

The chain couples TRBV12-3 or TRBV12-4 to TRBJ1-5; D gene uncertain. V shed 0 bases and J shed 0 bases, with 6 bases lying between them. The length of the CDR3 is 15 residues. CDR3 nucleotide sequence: TGTGCCAGCAGTTTAGCTTACCTTAGCAATCAGCCCCAGCATTTT. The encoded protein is CASSLAYLSNQPQHF.

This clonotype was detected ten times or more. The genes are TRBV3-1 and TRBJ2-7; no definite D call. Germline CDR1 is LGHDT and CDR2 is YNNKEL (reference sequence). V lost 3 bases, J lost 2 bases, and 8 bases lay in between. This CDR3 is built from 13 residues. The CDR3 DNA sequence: TGTGCCAGCAGCCAGGGATGGGCCTACGAGCAGTACTTC. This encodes CASSQGWAYEQYF.

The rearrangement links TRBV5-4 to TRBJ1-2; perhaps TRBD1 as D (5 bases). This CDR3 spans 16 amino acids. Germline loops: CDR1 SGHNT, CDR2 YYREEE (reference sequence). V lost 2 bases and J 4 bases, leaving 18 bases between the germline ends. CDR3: CASSFVSGRDRYGYTF. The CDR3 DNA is TGTGCCAGCAGCTTTGTTTCAGGGAGGGATCGCTATGGCTACACCTTC. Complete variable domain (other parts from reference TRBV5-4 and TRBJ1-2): ETGVTQSPTHLIKTRGQQVTLRCSSQSGHNTVSWYQQALGQGPQFIFQYYREEENGRGNFPPRFSGLQFPNYSSELNVNALELDDSALYLCASSFVSGRDRYGYTFGSGTRLTVV.

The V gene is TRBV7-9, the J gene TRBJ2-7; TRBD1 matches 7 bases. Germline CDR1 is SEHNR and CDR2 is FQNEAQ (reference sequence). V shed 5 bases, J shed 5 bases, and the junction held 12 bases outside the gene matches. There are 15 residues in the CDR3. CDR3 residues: CASSNRDRVGNEQYF. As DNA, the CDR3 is TGTGCCAGCAGCAACCGAGACAGGGTCGGGAACGAGCAGTACTTC.

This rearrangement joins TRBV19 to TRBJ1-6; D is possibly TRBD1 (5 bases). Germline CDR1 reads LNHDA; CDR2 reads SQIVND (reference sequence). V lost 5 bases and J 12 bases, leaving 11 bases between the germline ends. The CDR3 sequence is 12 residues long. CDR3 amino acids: CASSLGDRPLHF. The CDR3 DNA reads TGTGCCAGTAGTCTAGGGGACCGACCCCTCCACTTT.

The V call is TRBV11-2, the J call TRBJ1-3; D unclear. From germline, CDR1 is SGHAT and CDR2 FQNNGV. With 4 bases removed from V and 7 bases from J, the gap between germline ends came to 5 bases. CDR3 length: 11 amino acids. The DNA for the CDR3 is TGTGCCAGCAGCTCGGCCAACACCATATATTTT. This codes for CASSSANTIYF.

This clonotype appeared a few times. The CDR3 DNA is TGTGCCACCAGCATGAGTTACGTGGCTGGCGGTAATGAGCAGTTCTTC. Protein: CATSMSYVAGGNEQFF. The chain couples TRBV15 to TRBJ2-1, with no clear D. Germline values: CDR1 LNHNV, CDR2 YYDKDF (reference sequence). CDR3 length: 16 residues. Trimming took 4 bases from V and 7 from J, leaving 20 bases between them.

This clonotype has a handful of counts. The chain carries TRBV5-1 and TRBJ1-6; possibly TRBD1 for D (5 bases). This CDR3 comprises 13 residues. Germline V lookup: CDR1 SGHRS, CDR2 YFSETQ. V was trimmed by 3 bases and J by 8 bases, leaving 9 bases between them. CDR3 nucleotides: TGCGCCAGCAGCTCCGGGACTCATTCACCCCTCCACTTT. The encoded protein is CASSSGTHSPLHF.

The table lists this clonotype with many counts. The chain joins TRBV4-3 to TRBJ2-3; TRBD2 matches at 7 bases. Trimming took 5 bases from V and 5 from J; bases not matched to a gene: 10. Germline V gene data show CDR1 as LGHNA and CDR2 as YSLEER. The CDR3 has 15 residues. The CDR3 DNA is TGCGCCAGCAGCTATAACGGGGGGAATGGAGATACGCAGTATTTT. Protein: CASSYNGGNGDTQYF.